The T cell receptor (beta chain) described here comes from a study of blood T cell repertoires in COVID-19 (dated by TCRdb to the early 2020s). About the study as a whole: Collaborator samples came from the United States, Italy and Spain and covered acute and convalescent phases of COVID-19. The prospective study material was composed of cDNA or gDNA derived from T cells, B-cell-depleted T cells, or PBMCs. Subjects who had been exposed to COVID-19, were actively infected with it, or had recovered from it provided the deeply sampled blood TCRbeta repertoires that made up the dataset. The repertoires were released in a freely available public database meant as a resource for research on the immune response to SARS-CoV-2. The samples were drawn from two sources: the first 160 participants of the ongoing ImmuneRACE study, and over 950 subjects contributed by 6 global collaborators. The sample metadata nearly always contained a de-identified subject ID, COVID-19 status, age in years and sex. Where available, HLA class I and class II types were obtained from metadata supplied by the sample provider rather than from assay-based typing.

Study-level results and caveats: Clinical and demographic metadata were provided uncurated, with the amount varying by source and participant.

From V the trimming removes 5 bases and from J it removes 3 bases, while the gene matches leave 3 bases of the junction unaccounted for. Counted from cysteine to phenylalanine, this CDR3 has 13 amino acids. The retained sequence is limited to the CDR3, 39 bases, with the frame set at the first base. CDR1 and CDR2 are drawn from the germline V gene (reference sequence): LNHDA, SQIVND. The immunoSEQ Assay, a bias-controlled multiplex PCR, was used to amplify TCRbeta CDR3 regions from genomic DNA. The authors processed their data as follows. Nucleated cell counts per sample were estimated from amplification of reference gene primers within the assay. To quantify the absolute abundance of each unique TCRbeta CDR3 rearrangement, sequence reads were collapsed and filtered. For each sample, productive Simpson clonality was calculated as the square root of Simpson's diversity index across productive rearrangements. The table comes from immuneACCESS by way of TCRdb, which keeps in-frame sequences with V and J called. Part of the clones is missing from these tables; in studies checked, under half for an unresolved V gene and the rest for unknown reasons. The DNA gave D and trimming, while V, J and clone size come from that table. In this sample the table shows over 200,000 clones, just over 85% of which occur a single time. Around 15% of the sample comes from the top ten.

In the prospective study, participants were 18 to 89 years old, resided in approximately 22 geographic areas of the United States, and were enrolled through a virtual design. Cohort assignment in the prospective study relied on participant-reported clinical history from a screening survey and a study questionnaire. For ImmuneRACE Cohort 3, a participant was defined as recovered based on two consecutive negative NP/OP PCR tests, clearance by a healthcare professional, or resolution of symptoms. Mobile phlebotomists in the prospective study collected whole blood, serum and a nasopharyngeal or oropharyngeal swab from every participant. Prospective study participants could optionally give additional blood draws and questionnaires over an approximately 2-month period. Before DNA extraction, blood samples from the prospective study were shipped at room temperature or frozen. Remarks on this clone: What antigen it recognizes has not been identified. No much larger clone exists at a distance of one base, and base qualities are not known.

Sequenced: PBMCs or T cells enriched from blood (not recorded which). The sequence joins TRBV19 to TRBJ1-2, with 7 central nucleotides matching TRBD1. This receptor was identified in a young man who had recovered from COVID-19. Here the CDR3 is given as CASSFQGDYGYTF. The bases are TGTGCCAGTAGTTTCCAGGGGGACTATGGCTACACCTTC.